Sequencing of this TCR beta chain was carried out in a study of T cells after yellow fever vaccination. The study's findings and limits: Post-booster samples contained most primary-vaccination clones (approximately 96% CD4, roughly 88% CD8). Some clonotypes, a small share, were shared between CD4 and CD8 compartments.

V shed 2 bases, J shed 3 bases, and the junction held 12 bases outside the gene matches. The germline CDR1 and CDR2 sequences are SGHRS and YFSETQ. The CDR3 sequence is 18 residues long. This clonotype is labeled medium-sized. TCRdb independently ran MiXCR on the 5' RACE reads; one entry per CDR3 protein. Among around 4,700 distinct CDR3 sequences listed, over 3% were seen once. The chain recombines TRBV5-1 with TRBJ2-5; the match to TRBD2 covers 11 bases. The receptor comes from a man in his thirties or forties who received the YFV17D yellow fever vaccine. The sample consisted of PBMCs, either bulk or a sorted T-cell subset (CD4+, CD8+, memory, or dextramer-sorted; not recorded which), taken 15 days after the yellow fever booster vaccination. The chain's CDR3 is CASSFLGPVLAGEETQYF. CDR3 nucleotides: TGCGCCAGCAGCTTCCTCGGACCCGTACTAGCGGGAGAAGAGACCCAGTACTTC. Variable domain in full (rest from reference TRBV5-1 and TRBJ2-5): KAGVTQTPRYLIKTRGQQVTLSCSPISGHRSVSWYQQTPGQGLQFLFEYFSETQRNKGNFPGRFSGRQFSNSRSEMNVSTLELGDSALYLCASSFLGPVLAGEETQYFGPGTRLLVL.